The source of this TCR beta chain is a study of blood T cell repertoires in COVID-19. This clone was recorded a few times. Repertoires were generated with immunoSEQ multiplex PCR, while TCRdb's copy carries only in-frame clones and drops some. The sample records over 250,000 clones, around 86% being singletons. Germline V gene sequence: CDR1 SQVTM, CDR2 ANQGSEA. Trimming shortened V by 4 bases and J by 3 bases, and 12 bases separated the two germline ends. CDR3 length: 13 amino acids. The gene calls are TRBV29-1 and TRBJ1-2, with D perhaps matching TRBD1 (5 bases). Specimen: peripheral blood. The sequence came from a man aged 50-59 years with acute or convalescent COVID-19. CDR3 bases: TGCAGCGTTGCGGTGGGGGGGGACTATGGCTACACCTTC. Amino acid sequence: CSVAVGGDYGYTF.